The 24 T cell receptor beta chains below all came from one sample that was sequenced in a study of response to subunit inactivated influenza vaccine. TCRdb passed the RT-PCR reads through MiXCR, listing each CDR3 protein once. The repertoire holds 610,000 or so distinct CDR3 sequences, with about 14% as singletons. The sample here was PBMCs from blood, taken less than 13 days after vaccination. These receptors were taken from a middle-aged man who received an inactivated influenza vaccine.

This clonotype occurred a few times. The chain combines TRBV7-2 with TRBJ2-2; 8 bases are a match to TRBD1. The CDR3 extends over 16 amino acids. J lost 1 base, V lost 5 bases, and 6 bases had no gene match. In germline, CDR1 is SGHTA, CDR2 FQGNSA. Here the CDR3 reads CASSIHGQGNTGELFF. The CDR3 DNA sequence: TGTGCCAGCAGCATCCACGGACAGGGGAACACCGGGGAGCTGTTTTTT.

This clonotype was counted only a few times. The chain carries TRBV3-1 and TRBJ2-1; 7 bases are a match to TRBD2. V shed 0 bases, J shed 4 bases, and the junction held 6 bases outside the gene matches. Germline-derived CDR1 and CDR2 are LGHDT and YNNKEL (reference sequence). The CDR3 is 16 residues long. CDR3 sequence reads: CASSQDGGGLYNEQFF. In nucleotides, the CDR3 is TGTGCCAGCAGCCAAGATGGGGGGGGATTGTACAATGAGCAGTTCTTC.

A remark on this clonotype: A much larger clone lies one base from this, so it may be a read error. The J gene is TRBJ1-2, the V gene TRBV3-1; 8 bases map to TRBD1. CDR3 length: 13 amino acids. The V gene's germline CDR1 is LGHDT and CDR2 YNNKEL (reference sequence). CDR3 sequence reads: CACSQTGGYGYTF. CDR3 coding DNA: TGTGCCTGCAGCCAAACAGGGGGCTATGGCTACACCTTC.

This clonotype has a handful of counts. The V gene is TRBV20-1, the J gene TRBJ2-3, with 10 bases identical to TRBD1. Germline V CDR1 and CDR2: DFQATT, SNEGSKA (reference sequence). V trimming: 3 bases; J trimming: 4 bases; junction bases outside the gene matches: 4. This CDR3 has 14 amino acids. CDR3: CSARGQGFSDTQYF. The DNA of the CDR3 is TGCAGTGCTAGGGGACAGGGGTTTTCAGATACGCAGTATTTT.

This clonotype showed up many times. The rearrangement joins TRBV5-1 to TRBJ2-7; D tentatively fits TRBD1 or TRBD2 (5 bases each). The germline V gene encodes CDR1 SGHRS and CDR2 YFSETQ. This CDR3 comprises 13 residues. V lost 4 bases to trimming and J lost 2 bases, with 10 bases between them. CDR3 nucleotide sequence: TGCGCCAGCAGCGGGACGGATCCCTACGAGCAGTACTTC. It is translated as CASSGTDPYEQYF.

This clonotype has only one observation. V usage is TRBV5-5 and J usage is TRBJ2-5; TRBD1 matches at 10 bases. The CDR3 spans 15 residues. The germline gives CDR1 SGHKS, CDR2 YYEKEE (reference sequence). Germline trimming cut 6 bases from V and 4 bases from J; bases unmatched to any gene: 9. CDR3 bases: TGTGCCAGCAATAGACAGGGGGCAAGGACAGAGACCCAGTACTTC. Translated, it gives CASNRQGARTETQYF.

This clonotype was picked up many times. A junction end diverges from the germline sequence, so it may reflect a read error. The V gene is TRBV6-2 or TRBV6-3, the J gene TRBJ2-7; D remains ambiguous. This CDR3 is 12 amino acids long. Germline V gene data show CDR1 as MNHEY and CDR2 as SVGEGT. CDR3: CASSYSPYEQYF. CDR3 sequence (DNA): TGTGCCAGCAGCTACTCCCCCTACGAGCAGTACTTC.

This clonotype has ten or more counts. A junction boundary mismatches the germline segment, possibly from a read error. This chain uses TRBV20-1 with TRBJ1-2, with TRBD1 as a possible D gene (5 bases). Germline loops: CDR1 DFQATT, CDR2 SNEGSKA (reference sequence). The CDR3 runs to 12 residues. CDR3 bases: TGCAGTGCTACCGGTCGGGGGGAGCCGCCCTCCTTC. Its translation is CSATGRGEPPSF.

This clonotype was picked up a small number of times. Written as DNA, the CDR3 is TGCAGCGCGGGGTCACCCGGGGAGCTGTTTTTT. Its translation: CSAGSPGELFF. The chain joins TRBV29-1 to TRBJ2-2; D perhaps matches TRBD2 (5 bases). The CDR3 has 11 residues. V was shortened by 7 bases and J by 6 bases, with 9 bases between the two germline ends. CDR1 SQVTM and CDR2 ANQGSEA come from the germline V gene.

This clonotype was detected only a few times. The rearrangement links TRBV14 to TRBJ2-2, with D tentatively TRBD2 (5 bases). Germline values: CDR1 SGHDN, CDR2 FVKESK. V gave up 4 bases and J gave up 8 bases, with 11 bases separating them. This CDR3 spans 13 amino acids. The CDR3 protein is CASSRWGVGELFF. As DNA, the CDR3 is TGTGCCAGCAGCCGGTGGGGAGTAGGGGAGCTGTTTTTT.

The gene calls are TRBV18 and TRBJ2-1; D call uncertain. Per germline, CDR1 KGHSH and CDR2 LQKENI. V lost 3 bases to trimming and J lost 4 bases, with 7 bases between them. CDR3 length equals 13 residues. The CDR3 DNA reads TGTGCCAGCTCACCCTACGAGTACAATGAGCAGTTCTTC. This encodes CASSPYEYNEQFF.

The V and J genes are TRBV12-3 or TRBV12-4 and TRBJ2-3; D possibly uses TRBD1 or TRBD2 (7 bases each). Trimming stripped 6 bases from V and 4 bases from J, with 17 bases between. The CDR3 has 15 residues. This CDR3 is CASSSGGGGPDTQYF. The CDR3 nucleotides are TGTGCCAGCAGCTCAGGGGGGGGCGGGCCAGATACGCAGTATTTT.

In its sample, this clonotype was seen many times. This chain connects TRBV5-1 to TRBJ2-7; D call uncertain. Deletions cut 3 bases from V and 0 bases from J, with 7 bases between. The CDR3 totals 13 residues. In germline, CDR1 is SGHRS, CDR2 YFSETQ. The DNA of the CDR3 is TGCGCCAGCAGCTACGACACCTCCTACGAGCAGTACTTC. Residues: CASSYDTSYEQYF.

There are many counts of this clonotype. The chain couples TRBV12-3 or TRBV12-4 to TRBJ2-3; possibly TRBD1 for D (6 bases). This CDR3 spans 17 amino acids. V was cut by 5 bases and J by 1 base, with 19 bases left in between. The CDR3 DNA follows: TGTGCCAGCAGTCCCATGGGACGCAGGGGACGCACAGATACGCAGTATTTT. It codes for CASSPMGRRGRTDTQYF.

The table lists this clonotype with a few counts. This chain joins TRBV4-2 and TRBJ1-1, with D unresolved. The ends were cut back, 0 bases at V and 8 bases at J, with 10 bases in the middle. The CDR3 contains 13 residues. Germline assignment: CDR1 LGHNA and CDR2 YNFKEQ. In DNA, the CDR3 is TGTGCCAGCAGCCAAGATCGCCAGAGAGAAGCTTTCTTT. Protein sequence: CASSQDRQREAFF.

To note about this clonotype: A read error may account for a junction end that differs from germline. The rearrangement joins TRBV7-8 to TRBJ1-6; 10 nucleotides align to TRBD1. This CDR3 region has 18 residues. Germline lookup yields CDR1 SGHVS and CDR2 FQNEAQ. CDR3 DNA sequence: TGTGCCAGCAGCCCCGGGACAGGGGTTAGCGCCTATAATTCAACCCTCCACTTT. It specifies CASSPGTGVSAYNSTLHF. Full variable domain (remainder filled in from reference TRBV7-8 and TRBJ1-6): GAGVSQSPRYKVAKRGQDVALRCDPISGHVSLFWYQQALGQGPEFLTYFQNEAQLDKSGLPSDRFFAERPEGSVSTLKIQRTQQEDSAVYLCASSPGTGVSAYNSTLHFGNGTRLTVT.

In this sample, this clonotype turned up a few times. The chain couples TRBV12-3 or TRBV12-4 to TRBJ2-1; 12 bases line up with TRBD2. The CDR3 has 16 residues. Losses at the gene ends were 6 bases for V and 0 bases for J; bases not matched to a gene: 3. The CDR3 region has the DNA TGTGCCAGCAGAGGACTAGCGGGGAACTCCTACAATGAGCAGTTCTTC. Protein: CASRGLAGNSYNEQFF.

This clonotype was seen at least ten times. The V and J genes are TRBV7-9 and TRBJ1-2; the match to TRBD1 covers 7 bases. The ends lost 1 base at V and 7 bases at J; junction bases unmatched: 6. Germline CDR1 SEHNR, CDR2 FQNEAQ (reference sequence). The CDR3 is made up of 14 amino acids. CDR3 nucleotides: TGTGCCAGCAGCTTAGGACAGGGAGAAAGTGGCTACACCTTC. This sequence encodes CASSLGQGESGYTF.

This clonotype was observed a few times. The V and J genes are TRBV20-1 and TRBJ1-1; 8 nucleotides align to TRBD1. Germline trimming cut 0 bases from V and 3 bases from J; bases unmatched to any gene: 6. CDR3 length: 15 amino acids. Germline V lookup: CDR1 DFQATT, CDR2 SNEGSKA (reference sequence). CDR3 in DNA: TGCAGTGCTAGAGACCACAGGGGGGAGGACACTGAAGCTTTCTTT. Its translation: CSARDHRGEDTEAFF.

V and J are TRBV5-1 and TRBJ2-1; 8 bases match TRBD2. Germline V CDR1 and CDR2: SGHRS, YFSETQ. The CDR3 runs 16 residues. The J segment lost 5 bases and the V segment lost 0 bases, leaving 7 bases of the junction unmatched. The CDR3 DNA reads TGCGCCAGCAGCTTGGGTGCGGGAGGACCGAACAATGAGCAGTTCTTC. Its translation: CASSLGAGGPNNEQFF. The variable domain in full, completed from reference TRBV5-1 and TRBJ2-1, reads KAGVTQTPRYLIKTRGQQVTLSCSPISGHRSVSWYQQTPGQGLQFLFEYFSETQRNKGNFPGRFSGRQFSNSRSEMNVSTLELGDSALYLCASSLGAGGPNNEQFFGPGTRLTVL.

This clonotype showed up just a few times. This rearrangement joins TRBV15 to TRBJ2-1; TRBD2 aligns across 12 bases. Germline V gene data show CDR1 as LNHNV and CDR2 as YYDKDF (reference sequence). This CDR3 comprises 14 residues. V was pared by 5 bases and J by 5 bases, with 1 base of the junction left unmatched. The CDR3 protein is CATSRLAGDNEQFF. CDR3 bases: TGTGCCACCAGCCGACTAGCGGGAGACAATGAGCAGTTCTTC.

Only a few counts were recorded for this clonotype. The chain combines TRBV12-3 or TRBV12-4 with TRBJ2-1; 7 bases are shared with TRBD2. The V segment lost 4 bases and the J segment 3 bases; nucleotides outside the gene matches: 6. This CDR3 region has 15 residues. For the CDR3, the DNA is TGTGCCAGCAGTTCCGCTGGCGGGGGCTACAATGAGCAGTTCTTC. Its translation: CASSSAGGGYNEQFF.

The rearrangement links TRBV20-1 to TRBJ1-2, with D unresolved. Trimming pared 0 bases from V and 4 bases from J, leaving 15 bases between. Germline V CDR1 and CDR2: DFQATT, SNEGSKA (reference sequence). CDR3 length: 15 amino acids. The CDR3 DNA reads as TGCAGTGCTAGAGATCTCAGGTCTACCTTCTATGGCTACACCTTC. Amino acid sequence: CSARDLRSTFYGYTF.

The J gene is TRBJ1-5, the V gene TRBV6-1; the D gene is possibly TRBD1 (5 bases). Trimming removed 6 bases at V and 2 bases at J, with 8 bases between. The length of the CDR3 is 13 residues. Germline CDR1 is MNHNS and CDR2 is SASEGT. The CDR3 sequence: CASRPGRNQPQHF. In DNA form, the CDR3 reads TGTGCCAGCAGGCCAGGGCGCAATCAGCCCCAGCATTTT.